This T cell receptor (beta chain) was found in a study of T cells in women clearing cervical HPV infection. Study at large: Control women cleared a single incident HPV16 infection within 12 months. With HLA typing for only a few women, HLA confounding remains possible.

From germline, CDR1 is MDHEN and CDR2 SYDVKM. Trimming left V 5 bases short and J 6 bases short, with 13 bases between. The CDR3 consists of 13 residues. The assay was immunoSEQ multiplex PCR, and TCRdb's table has in-frame clones only and misses some. This sample's clone table lists tens of thousands of clones. Comment on this clone: What it recognizes is unknown. Sequencing ends 3 residues short of the CDR3 end; the germline J gene provides the rest.

Cervical HPV DNA detected by MY09/MY11 PCR, typed by dot-blot. General observations from the study: T-cell numbers per sample were unknown and may explain richness differences.

The chain carries TRBV28 and TRBJ2-5; D perhaps matches TRBD2 (6 bases). The sample comprised blood buffy coat. The origin of this receptor is a woman between 18 and 69 years old with a cervical HPV16 infection that either progressed to CIN3+ or cleared (not recorded which). The CDR3 is CASSQGLYKTQYF. CDR3 bases read: TGTGCCAGCAGTCAGGGACTGTACAAGACC. The variable domain in full, completed from reference TRBV28 and TRBJ2-5, reads DVKVTQSSRYLVKRTGEKVFLECVQDMDHENMFWYRQDPGLGLRLIYFSYDVKMKEKGDIPEGYSVSREKKERFSLILESASTNQTSMYLCASSQGLYKTQYFGPGTRLLVL.